The 28 T cell receptor beta chains listed next were all sequenced from one sample in a study. TCRdb analysed the 5' RACE reads with MiXCR anew, one entry per CDR3 protein. The sample lists about 62,000 distinct CDR3 sequences, under 35% seen once, with around 2% in the top ten. The sequenced sample was tumor-infiltrating naive CD4+ T cells sorted from the breast tumor. Subset given: naive CD4+ T cells, CD4+CD45RA+CD25-. Receptors originate from a female donor with breast cancer.

This chain links TRBV12-3 or TRBV12-4 with TRBJ2-1, with 13 bases aligning to TRBD2. The CDR3 totals 15 residues. V lost 3 bases and J lost 10; bases outside the gene matches: 6. The CDR3 nucleotides read TGTGCCAGCAGTTTTGGGACTAGCGGGATCAAAGAGCAGTTCTTC. It specifies CASSFGTSGIKEQFF.

This clonotype was picked up many times. The chain joins TRBV9 to TRBJ2-5; 7 nucleotides agree with TRBD1. CDR1 is SGDLS and CDR2 is YYNGEE in the germline V gene. This CDR3 contains 15 residues. After removal of 4 bases from V and 2 bases from J, the junction contained 8 bases not matched to a gene. The CDR3 DNA is TGTGCCAGCAGCTTGCGAGGGACAGCACAAGAGACCCAGTACTTC. Protein: CASSLRGTAQETQYF.

This chain links TRBV20-1 with TRBJ2-7; 8 bases line up with TRBD2. CDR1 is DFQATT and CDR2 is SNEGSKA in the germline V gene (reference sequence). CDR3 length: 15 amino acids. J was trimmed by 7 bases and V by 6 bases; bases with no gene match: 17. DNA of the CDR3: TGCAGTGCCGAGACGGCTAGCGGGTTCCCTGGGGAGCAGTACTTC. Its translation is CSAETASGFPGEQYF.

This clonotype showed up just a few times. V is TRBV9 and J is TRBJ2-5, with TRBD2 matching over 13 bases. The germline V gene encodes CDR1 SGDLS and CDR2 YYNGEE. The trim removed 3 bases at V and 3 bases at J, leaving 8 bases unmatched. This CDR3 is 17 amino acids long. Written as DNA, the CDR3 is TGTGCCAGCAGCGAGCCCCTGACTAGCGGGAGGAAAGAGACCCAGTACTTC. Protein product: CASSEPLTSGRKETQYF.

This clonotype was seen ten or more times. The chain combines TRBV29-1 with TRBJ1-1; 11 nucleotides match TRBD1. The V segment lost 5 bases and the J segment 1 base; nucleotides outside the gene matches: 6. The length of the CDR3 is 15 residues. Germline CDR1 reads SQVTM; CDR2 reads ANQGSEA. CDR3: CSVTGTGGKNTEAFF. The CDR3 nucleotides read TGCAGCGTTACCGGGACAGGGGGGAAGAACACTGAAGCTTTCTTT.

This clonotype was picked up many times. This sequence joins TRBV4-2 and TRBJ2-7, with D possibly being TRBD2 (7 bases). CDR1 is LGHNA and CDR2 is YNFKEQ in the germline V gene. This CDR3 has 14 residues. V was clipped by 1 base and J by 6 bases, with 13 bases between them. CDR3: CASSQVGGASEQYF. CDR3 nucleotide sequence: TGTGCCAGCAGCCAAGTGGGGGGGGCCAGCGAGCAGTACTTC.

The chain couples TRBV3-1 to TRBJ1-2, with a tentative D call TRBD1 (6 bases). The CDR3 spans 14 residues. CDR1 is LGHDT, CDR2 YNNKEL, per germline (reference sequence). The germline V and J ends were trimmed by 3 bases and 0 bases, with 8 bases remaining between them. CDR3 sequence reads: CASSHGGSNYGYTF. CDR3 DNA sequence: TGTGCCAGCAGCCACGGGGGCTCTAACTATGGCTACACCTTC.

The chain employs TRBV5-1 and TRBJ2-5, with 8 bases fitting TRBD2. J gave up 0 bases and V 0 bases, and 7 bases lay outside the gene matches. The CDR3 is 17 residues long. The germline V gene has CDR1 SGHRS and CDR2 YFSETQ. CDR3 sequence (DNA): TGCGCCAGCAGCTTGGCACTAGCGGCGATACACCAAGAGACCCAGTACTTC. Protein product: CASSLALAAIHQETQYF.

CDR3 in DNA: TGTGCCAGCAGTTACTCAGGGGCCTATGAGCAGTTCTTC. As protein: CASSYSGAYEQFF. The chain recombines TRBV6-5 with TRBJ2-1, with D tentatively TRBD1 (5 bases). Looked up from germline, CDR1 is MNHEY and CDR2 is SVGAGI. V dropped 0 bases and J dropped 8 bases, with 8 bases sitting between them. This CDR3 has 13 amino acids.

This clonotype was detected ten times or more. The V and J genes are TRBV10-3 and TRBJ2-3, with D unresolved. Deletions cut 3 bases from V and 2 bases from J, with 6 bases between. Germline CDR1 reads ENHRY; CDR2 reads SYGVKD. The CDR3 covers 13 residues. The CDR3 region has the DNA TGTGCCATCAGTGACAGCCACACAGATACGCAGTATTTT. Encoded protein: CAISDSHTDTQYF.

V is TRBV3-1 and J is TRBJ1-1; weak D call: TRBD1 (5 bases). The V end lost 1 base, the J end lost 6 bases, and 15 bases lay between the germline ends. Germline values: CDR1 LGHDT, CDR2 YNNKEL (reference sequence). CDR3 size: 15 residues. As DNA, the CDR3 is TGTGCCAGCAGCCAAGGTTCCAGGGTGTATGCTGAAGCTTTCTTT. It encodes CASSQGSRVYAEAFF.

The CDR3 is CASRSRVGTDTQYF. In nucleotides, the CDR3 is TGTGCCAGCAGAAGCAGGGTCGGAACAGATACGCAGTATTTT. V and J are TRBV6-2 or TRBV6-3 and TRBJ2-3; perhaps TRBD1 as D (5 bases). V was pared by 6 bases and J by 3 bases, with 13 bases between. Germline CDR1 MNHEY, CDR2 SVGEGT. CDR3 length equals 14 residues.

A remark on this clonotype: This may stem from a read error, because a much larger clone lies one nucleotide away. The rearrangement uses TRBV20-1 and TRBJ2-3; D uncertain. CDR1 is DFQATT, CDR2 SNEGSKA, per germline (reference sequence). This CDR3 spans 12 amino acids. Trimming removed 0 bases from V and 4 bases from J, with 5 bases in between. The CDR3 protein is CSARDLADTQYF. The CDR3 region has the DNA TGCAGTGCTAGAGATCTGGCAGATACGCAGTATTTT.

This clonotype has only a few counts. This sequence joins TRBV7-3 and TRBJ2-7; 9 bases agree with TRBD2. The CDR3 has 15 amino acids. Germline V CDR1 and CDR2: SGHTA, FQGTGA. V was clipped by 1 base and J by 5 bases; unmatched bases: 6. CDR3: CASSLNSGSFHEQYF. The DNA for the CDR3 is TGTGCCAGCAGCTTAAATAGCGGGAGTTTCCACGAGCAGTACTTC.

The V and J genes are TRBV10-1 and TRBJ2-3; the D gene is possibly TRBD1 (5 bases). CDR3 length: 14 amino acids. Trimming stripped 7 bases from V and 5 bases from J, with 16 bases between. Germline CDR1 WNHNN, CDR2 SYGVQD (reference sequence). The CDR3 reads CASNRANRGDTQYF. As DNA, the CDR3 is TGCGCCAGCAATCGGGCGAATAGGGGAGATACGCAGTATTTT.

The table lists this clonotype with a few counts. The rearrangement joins TRBV4-3 to TRBJ1-1, with a weak D call TRBD1 (5 bases). This CDR3 spans 14 amino acids. Trimming pared 5 bases from V and 5 bases from J, leaving 15 bases between. CDR1 is LGHNA, CDR2 YSLEER, per germline. The CDR3 sequence is CASSSGIRGTEAFF. The CDR3 DNA follows: TGCGCCAGCAGCTCCGGGATCCGGGGGACTGAAGCTTTCTTT.

J is TRBJ1-5 and V is TRBV7-2; D remains ambiguous. Trimming took off 2 bases at V and 14 bases at J, with 13 bases between the two ends. CDR1 SGHTA and CDR2 FQGNSA come from the germline V gene. The CDR3 has 12 residues. The CDR3 sequence is CASSLRVYYEHF. DNA for the CDR3: TGTGCCAGCAGCTTACGGGTTTACTACGAGCATTTT.

This clonotype occurred a few times. This chain joins TRBV20-1 and TRBJ1-5; maybe TRBD1 (5 bases). The CDR3 loop spans 16 amino acids. The ends were cut back, 0 bases at V and 7 bases at J, with 19 bases in the middle. The V gene's germline CDR1 is DFQATT and CDR2 SNEGSKA (reference sequence). Here the CDR3 DNA reads TGCAGTGCTAGAGATATCCGGGGGGGATCGATGCAGCCCCAGCATTTT. Translation: CSARDIRGGSMQPQHF.

The chain links TRBV20-1 to TRBJ2-7; TRBD2 agrees at 13 bases. V was pared by 1 base and J by 0 bases, with 6 bases of the junction left unmatched. CDR3 length equals 17 residues. Germline loops: CDR1 DFQATT, CDR2 SNEGSKA (reference sequence). CDR3 region: CSARAGTSGESSYEQYF. The CDR3 nucleotides are TGCAGTGCTAGAGCCGGGACTAGCGGGGAAAGCTCCTACGAGCAGTACTTC.

This clonotype was counted ten times or more. CDR3 coding DNA: TGTGCCAGCAGTTGGTACCGTAACAGCGGCACAGATACGCAGTATTTT. Amino acid sequence: CASSWYRNSGTDTQYF. The genes are TRBV12-3 or TRBV12-4 and TRBJ2-3, with D unclear. The V end was cut by 4 bases, the J end by 1 base, with 15 bases between. The CDR3 sequence is 16 residues long.

This clonotype was seen a handful of times. V and J are TRBV7-9 and TRBJ2-1; 7 nucleotides agree with TRBD1. From germline, CDR1 is SEHNR and CDR2 FQNEAQ (reference sequence). CDR3 length equals 14 residues. The V gene end was trimmed by 5 bases and the J gene end by 4 bases; junction bases not matched to a gene: 5. The CDR3 bases are TGTGCCAGCAGCCGCATGGGACAGTACAATGAGCAGTTCTTC. This sequence encodes CASSRMGQYNEQFF. Together with reference TRBV7-9 and TRBJ2-1, the CDR3 gives the full variable domain: DTGVSQNPRHKITKRGQNVTFRCDPISEHNRLYWYRQTLGQGPEFLTYFQNEAQLEKSRLLSDRFSAERPKGSFSTLEIQRTEQGDSAMYLCASSRMGQYNEQFFGPGTRLTVL.

This clonotype was picked up a small number of times. The chain is built from TRBV5-5 and TRBJ2-1; possibly TRBD2 for D (6 bases). Germline V gene sequence: CDR1 SGHKS, CDR2 YYEKEE (reference sequence). The CDR3 consists of 14 residues. V was shortened by 4 bases and J by 5 bases, with 13 bases between the two germline ends. Written as DNA, the CDR3 is TGTGCCAGCAGCCCGGAGGGACTTCACAATGAGCAGTTCTTC. This encodes CASSPEGLHNEQFF.

This rearrangement joins TRBV6-5 to TRBJ2-5, with unresolved D. V was cut by 5 bases and J by 5 bases, with 6 bases left in between. The CDR3 loop spans 11 amino acids. Germline V lookup: CDR1 MNHEY, CDR2 SVGAGI. The CDR3 sequence is CASSADETQYF. DNA of the CDR3: TGTGCCAGCAGTGCCGATGAGACCCAGTACTTC.

The chain couples TRBV10-1 to TRBJ2-1, with TRBD1 as a possible D gene (6 bases). The CDR3 has 11 amino acids. V was cut by 8 bases and J by 8 bases, with 10 bases left in between. From germline, CDR1 is WNHNN and CDR2 SYGVQD (reference sequence). The CDR3 sequence is CASGGIYEQFF. CDR3 coding DNA: TGCGCCAGCGGGGGCATTTATGAGCAGTTCTTC.

This clonotype appeared a few times. The genes are TRBV3-1 and TRBJ1-1; no definite D call. Germline assignment: CDR1 LGHDT and CDR2 YNNKEL (reference sequence). The CDR3 spans 13 residues. V shed 2 bases and J shed 5 bases, with 9 bases lying between them. The CDR3 spells CASSQNLGTEAFF. Written as DNA, the CDR3 is TGTGCCAGCAGCCAAAATCTAGGGACTGAAGCTTTCTTT.

This clonotype has just a few counts. CDR3 coding DNA: TGCGCCAGCAGCTCGTACCGGGACACGAATGAAAAACTGTTTTTT. This encodes CASSSYRDTNEKLFF. This chain joins TRBV4-1 and TRBJ1-4, with D tentatively TRBD1 (6 bases). Germline CDR1 and CDR2: MGHRA and YSYEKL. V shed 5 bases and J shed 5 bases, with 15 bases lying between them. This CDR3 is built from 15 residues.

The genes are TRBV6-2 or TRBV6-3 and TRBJ1-1, with no clear D. Germline V gene sequence: CDR1 MNHEY, CDR2 SVGEGT. The CDR3 runs to 14 residues. V was pared by 6 bases and J by 3 bases, with 14 bases between. The CDR3 nucleotides read TGTGCCAGCAGCTTGGCTTCTGTGGACACTGAAGCTTTCTTT. Amino acids: CASSLASVDTEAFF.

This clonotype appeared many times. This sequence joins TRBV20-1 and TRBJ2-4; no clear D gene. This CDR3 contains 14 residues. Trimming removed 0 bases at V and 7 bases at J, with 13 bases between. Germline CDR1 is DFQATT and CDR2 is SNEGSKA (reference sequence). CDR3 DNA sequence: TGCAGTGCTAGAGAGGGGTCGATTCTCAACATTCAGTACTTC. Its protein product is CSAREGSILNIQYF.